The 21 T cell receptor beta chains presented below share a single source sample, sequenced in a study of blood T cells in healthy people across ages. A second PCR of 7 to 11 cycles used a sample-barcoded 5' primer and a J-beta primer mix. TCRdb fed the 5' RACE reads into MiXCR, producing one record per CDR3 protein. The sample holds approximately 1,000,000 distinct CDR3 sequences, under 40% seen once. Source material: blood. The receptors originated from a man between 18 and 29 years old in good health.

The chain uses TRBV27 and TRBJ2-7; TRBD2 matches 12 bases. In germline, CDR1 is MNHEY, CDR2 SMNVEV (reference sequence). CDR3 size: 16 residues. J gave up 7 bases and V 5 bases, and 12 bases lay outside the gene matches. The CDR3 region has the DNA TGTGCCAGCAGTCTACGGACTAGCGGGGACTACAATGAGCAGTACTTC. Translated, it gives CASSLRTSGDYNEQYF.

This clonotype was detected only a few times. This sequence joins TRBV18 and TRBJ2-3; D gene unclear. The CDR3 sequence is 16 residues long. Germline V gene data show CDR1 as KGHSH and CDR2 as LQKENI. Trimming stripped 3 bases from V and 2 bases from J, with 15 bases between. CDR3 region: CASSPASGRFTDTQYF. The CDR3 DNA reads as TGTGCCAGCTCACCGGCCTCTGGGCGGTTCACAGATACGCAGTATTTT.

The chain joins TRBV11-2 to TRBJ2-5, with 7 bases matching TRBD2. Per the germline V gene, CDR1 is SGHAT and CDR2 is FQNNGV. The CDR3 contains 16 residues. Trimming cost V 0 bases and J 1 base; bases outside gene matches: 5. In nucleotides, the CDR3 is TGTGCCAGCAGCTTAGATCAGGGAGGGTCCCAAGAGACCCAGTACTTC. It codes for CASSLDQGGSQETQYF. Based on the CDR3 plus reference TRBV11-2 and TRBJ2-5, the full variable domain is EAGVAQSPRYKIIEKRQSVAFWCNPISGHATLYWYQQILGQGPKLLIQFQNNGVVDDSQLPKDRFSAERLKGVDSTLKIQPAKLEDSAVYLCASSLDQGGSQETQYFGPGTRLLVL.

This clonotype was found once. As DNA, the CDR3 is TGTGCCAGCAGCGCTGTTGGCGGGGCTACCTACGAGCAGTACTTC. This codes for CASSAVGGATYEQYF. The rearrangement joins TRBV2 to TRBJ2-7, with D maybe TRBD2 (6 bases). Germline V lookup: CDR1 SNHLY, CDR2 FYNNEI. The CDR3 covers 15 residues. V was cut by 6 bases and J by 2 bases, with 17 bases left in between.

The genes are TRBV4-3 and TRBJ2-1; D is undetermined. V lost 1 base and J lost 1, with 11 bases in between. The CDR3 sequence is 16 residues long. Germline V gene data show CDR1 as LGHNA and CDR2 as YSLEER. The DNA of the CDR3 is TGCGCCAGCAGCCAAGGGGGTTGGTTGTCCTACAATGAGCAGTTCTTC. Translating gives CASSQGGWLSYNEQFF.

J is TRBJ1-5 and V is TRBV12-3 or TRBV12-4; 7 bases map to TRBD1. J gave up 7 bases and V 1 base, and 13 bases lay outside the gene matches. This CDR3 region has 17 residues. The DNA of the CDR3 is TGTGCCAGCAGTTTAGGGAGCCGAGGGGGCGCGCGGCAGCCCCAGCATTTT. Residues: CASSLGSRGGARQPQHF.

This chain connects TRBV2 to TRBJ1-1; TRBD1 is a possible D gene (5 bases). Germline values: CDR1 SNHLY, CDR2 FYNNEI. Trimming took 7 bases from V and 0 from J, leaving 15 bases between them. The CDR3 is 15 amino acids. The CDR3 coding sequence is TGTGCCAGCACTAGGGACCACCTGGTGAACACTGAAGCTTTCTTT. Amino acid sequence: CASTRDHLVNTEAFF. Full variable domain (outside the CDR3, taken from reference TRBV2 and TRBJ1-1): EPEVTQTPSHQVTQMGQEVILRCVPISNHLYFYWYRQILGQKVEFLVSFYNNEISEKSEIFDDQFSVERPDGSNFTLKIRSTKLEDSAMYFCASTRDHLVNTEAFFGQGTRLTVV.

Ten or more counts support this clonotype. CDR3 DNA: TGTGCCAGCAGCTTAGGGTCGGGTAACTATGGCTACACCTTC. It yields the protein CASSLGSGNYGYTF. The J gene is TRBJ1-2, the V gene TRBV7-9; no definite D call. In germline, CDR1 is SEHNR, CDR2 FQNEAQ (reference sequence). V shed 1 base and J shed 1 base, with 7 bases lying between them. The CDR3 totals 14 residues.

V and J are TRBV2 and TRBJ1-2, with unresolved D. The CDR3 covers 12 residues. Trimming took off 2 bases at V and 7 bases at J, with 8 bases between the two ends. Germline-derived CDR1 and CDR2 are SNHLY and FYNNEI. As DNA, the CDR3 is TGTGCCAGCAGTGAAAACCGACTTGGCTACACCTTC. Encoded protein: CASSENRLGYTF.

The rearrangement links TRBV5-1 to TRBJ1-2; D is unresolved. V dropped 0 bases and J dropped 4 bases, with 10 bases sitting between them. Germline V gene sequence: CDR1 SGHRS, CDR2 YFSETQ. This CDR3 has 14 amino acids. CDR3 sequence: CASSLVADTYGYTF. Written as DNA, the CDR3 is TGCGCCAGCAGCTTGGTCGCGGATACCTATGGCTACACCTTC.

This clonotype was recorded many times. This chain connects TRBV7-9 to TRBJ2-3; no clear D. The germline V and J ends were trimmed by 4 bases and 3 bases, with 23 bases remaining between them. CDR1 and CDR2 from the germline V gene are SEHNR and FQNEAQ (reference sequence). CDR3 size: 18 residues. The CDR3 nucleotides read TGTGCCAGCAGCTCAACCCCCCGGTACCAAGTAGGGACAGATACGCAGTATTTT. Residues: CASSSTPRYQVGTDTQYF.

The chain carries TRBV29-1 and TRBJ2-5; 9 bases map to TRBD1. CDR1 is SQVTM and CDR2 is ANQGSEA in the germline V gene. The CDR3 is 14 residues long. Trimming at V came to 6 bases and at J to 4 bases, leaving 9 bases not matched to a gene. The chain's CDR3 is CSVGTGLIRETQYF. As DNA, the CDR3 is TGCAGCGTGGGGACAGGGTTAATCCGAGAGACCCAGTACTTC.

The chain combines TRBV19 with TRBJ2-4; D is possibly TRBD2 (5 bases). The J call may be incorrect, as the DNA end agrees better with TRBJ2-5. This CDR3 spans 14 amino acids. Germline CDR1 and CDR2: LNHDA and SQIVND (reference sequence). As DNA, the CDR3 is TGTGCCACCACAGAATCCGGGATCCAAGAGACCCAGTACTTC. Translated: CATTESGIQETQYF.

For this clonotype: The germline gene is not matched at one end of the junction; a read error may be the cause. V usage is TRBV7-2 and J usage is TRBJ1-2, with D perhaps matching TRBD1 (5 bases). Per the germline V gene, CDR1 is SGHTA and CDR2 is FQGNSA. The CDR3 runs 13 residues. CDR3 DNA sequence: TGTGCCAACAGCTTAGGGACCAACTATGGCTACACCTTC. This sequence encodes CANSLGTNYGYTF.

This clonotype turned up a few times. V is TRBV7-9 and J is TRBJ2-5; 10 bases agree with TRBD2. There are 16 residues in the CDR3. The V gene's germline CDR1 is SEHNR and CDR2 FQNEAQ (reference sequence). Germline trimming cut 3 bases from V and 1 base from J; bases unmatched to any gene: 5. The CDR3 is CASSFISGGFQETQYF. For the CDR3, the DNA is TGTGCCAGCAGCTTTATTAGCGGGGGGTTCCAAGAGACCCAGTACTTC.

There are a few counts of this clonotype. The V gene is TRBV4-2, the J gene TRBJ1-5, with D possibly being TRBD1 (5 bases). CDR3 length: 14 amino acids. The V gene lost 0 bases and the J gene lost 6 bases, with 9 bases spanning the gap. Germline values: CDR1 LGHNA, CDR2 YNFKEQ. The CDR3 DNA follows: TGTGCCAGCAGCCAAGACGGGGACGGTCAGCCCCAGCATTTT. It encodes CASSQDGDGQPQHF.

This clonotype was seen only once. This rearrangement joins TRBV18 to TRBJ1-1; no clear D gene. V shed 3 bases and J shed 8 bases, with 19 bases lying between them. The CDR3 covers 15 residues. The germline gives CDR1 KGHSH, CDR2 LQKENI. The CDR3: CASSPPGDVGVEAFF. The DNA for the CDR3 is TGTGCCAGCTCACCCCCGGGAGACGTGGGAGTCGAAGCTTTCTTT. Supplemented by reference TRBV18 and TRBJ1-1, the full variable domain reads NAGVMQNPRHLVRRRGQEARLRCSPMKGHSHVYWYRQLPEEGLKFMVYLQKENIIDESGMPKERFSAEFPKEGPSILRIQQVVRGDSAAYFCASSPPGDVGVEAFFGQGTRLTVV.

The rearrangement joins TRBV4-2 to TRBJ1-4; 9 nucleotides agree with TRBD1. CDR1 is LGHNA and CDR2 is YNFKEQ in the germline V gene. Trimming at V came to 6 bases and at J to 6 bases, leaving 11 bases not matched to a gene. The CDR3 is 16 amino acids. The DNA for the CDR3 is TGTGCCAGCAGTCGGGACAGGGAAGGCTTACATGAAAAACTGTTTTTT. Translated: CASSRDREGLHEKLFF.

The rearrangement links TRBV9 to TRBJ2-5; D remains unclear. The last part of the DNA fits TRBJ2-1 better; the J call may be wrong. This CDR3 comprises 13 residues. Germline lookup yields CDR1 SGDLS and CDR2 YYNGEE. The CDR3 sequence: CASSGSNQETQFF. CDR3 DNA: TGTGCCAGCAGCGGGTCTAACCAAGAGACCCAGTTCTTC.

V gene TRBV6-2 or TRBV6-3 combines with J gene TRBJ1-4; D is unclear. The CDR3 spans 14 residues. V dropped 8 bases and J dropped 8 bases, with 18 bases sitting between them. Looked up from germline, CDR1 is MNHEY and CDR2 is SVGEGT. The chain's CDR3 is CASREWRPEEKLFF. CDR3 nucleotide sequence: TGTGCCAGCCGTGAATGGAGGCCCGAGGAAAAACTGTTTTTT.

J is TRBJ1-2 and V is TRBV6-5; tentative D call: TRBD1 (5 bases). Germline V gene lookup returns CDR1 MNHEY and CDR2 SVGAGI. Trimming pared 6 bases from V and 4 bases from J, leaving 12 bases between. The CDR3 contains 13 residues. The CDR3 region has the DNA TGTGCCAGCAGCAGGGACCATACCTATGGCTACACCTTC. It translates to CASSRDHTYGYTF.